These T cell receptor beta chains were read from a single sample in a study of OX40 agonist ivuxolimab in advanced cancers. Libraries were prepared by immunoSEQ multiplex PCR; TCRdb keeps only in-frame clonotypes and omits some of them. The sample carries around 51,000 clones, about 80% recorded once. The sequencing here drew on CD4+ or CD8+ T cells sorted from blood, taken in a trial of the OX40 agonist ivuxolimab. The source of these receptors is an adult with an advanced solid tumor such as melanoma, head and neck, liver or kidney cancer. CDR3s include the opening cysteine and the closing phenylalanine or tryptophan. The D gene is left open where the match is weak. Only some rows state a clone size, as once, few, many or a class for expanded clones.

CDR3 DNA: TGTGCCAGCAGCTTGGGTCACGAGCAGTACTTC
CDR3 protein: CASSLGHEQYF
clone size: medium-sized
J gene: TRBJ2-7
V gene: TRBV5-6
D gene: .

CDR3 DNA: TGTGCCAGCAGTTACTCGATTCGCCAGACTAGTAATTCACCCCTCCACTTT
CDR3 protein: CASSYSIRQTSNSPLHF
clone size: .
J gene: TRBJ1-6
V gene: TRBV6-4
D gene: .

CDR3 DNA: TGTGCCAGCTCAGAGAGACAGAGGGAGACCCAGTACTTC
CDR3 protein: CASSERQRETQYF
clone size: .
J gene: TRBJ2-5
V gene: TRBV18
D gene: .

CDR3 DNA: TGTGCCAGCAGCGTAGGGATTAGCGGGGGGTCAGATACGCAGTATTTT
CDR3 protein: CASSVGISGGSDTQYF
clone size: .
J gene: TRBJ2-3
V gene: TRBV9
D gene: TRBD2

CDR3 DNA: TGTGCCATCAGTGGCGGACAGGGAACTAACTATGGCTACACCTTC
CDR3 protein: CAISGGQGTNYGYTF
clone size: medium-sized
J gene: TRBJ1-2
V gene: TRBV10-3
D gene: TRBD1

CDR3 DNA: TGTGCCAGCAGCTTGCGAGGACTAGCGGGGTCCACCTACGAGCAGTACTTC
CDR3 protein: CASSLRGLAGSTYEQYF
clone size: .
J gene: TRBJ2-7
V gene: TRBV7-9
D gene: TRBD2

CDR3 DNA: TGTGCCAGCAGCTCCGGGTCCTTCGGACCGAATTCACCCCTCCACTTT
CDR3 protein: CASSSGSFGPNSPLHF
clone size: .
J gene: TRBJ1-6
V gene: TRBV9
D gene: .

CDR3 DNA: TGTGCCAGCAGTTACTCGGGACAAAGGGGTAGAGATACGCAGTATTTT
CDR3 protein: CASSYSGQRGRDTQYF
clone size: few
J gene: TRBJ2-3
V gene: TRBV6-5
D gene: .

CDR3 DNA: TGCGCCAGCAGAGGCGGCTCCAGGGATACGCAGTATTTT
CDR3 protein: CASRGGSRDTQYF
clone size: .
J gene: TRBJ2-3
V gene: TRBV5-1
D gene: .

CDR3 DNA: TGTGCCAGCTCAGGACTAGCGGAAACCTACAATGAGCAGTTCTTC
CDR3 protein: CASSGLAETYNEQFF
clone size: .
J gene: TRBJ2-1
V gene: TRBV18
D gene: TRBD2

CDR3 DNA: TGTGCCAGCAGCTTTCATGACGGGCCCGGGACCCAGTACTTC
CDR3 protein: CASSFHDGPGTQYF
clone size: .
J gene: TRBJ2-5
V gene: TRBV7-8
D gene: .

CDR3 DNA: TGTGCCAGTAGTCCGGGACAGGCTTTTAGCAATCAGCCCCAGCATTTT
CDR3 protein: CASSPGQAFSNQPQHF
clone size: .
J gene: TRBJ1-5
V gene: TRBV19
D gene: TRBD1

CDR3 DNA: TGTGCCAGCAGCTTAGAAGGGGCCTACACTGAAGCTTTCTTT
CDR3 protein: CASSLEGAYTEAFF
clone size: .
J gene: TRBJ1-1
V gene: TRBV7-2
D gene: .

CDR3 DNA: TGTGCCAGCAGTGCGGGACAGATGTACAATGAGCAGTTCTTC
CDR3 protein: CASSAGQMYNEQFF
clone size: .
J gene: TRBJ2-1
V gene: TRBV6-1
D gene: TRBD1

CDR3 DNA: TGTGCCAGCAGCCGGGACGGCTCCTACGAGCAGTACTTC
CDR3 protein: CASSRDGSYEQYF
clone size: .
J gene: TRBJ2-7
V gene: TRBV7-2
D gene: .

CDR3 DNA: TGTGCCAGCAGCTTGCAATCAACCGGGGTAAACGAGCAGTACTTC
CDR3 protein: CASSLQSTGVNEQYF
clone size: .
J gene: TRBJ2-7
V gene: TRBV11-2
D gene: .

CDR3 DNA: TGTGCCAGCAGTCCGGTCCAGGGGAACACTGAAGCTTTCTTT
CDR3 protein: CASSPVQGNTEAFF
clone size: .
J gene: TRBJ1-1
V gene: TRBV6-5
D gene: .

CDR3 DNA: TGTGCCAGCTCACCATCTCCGGTATTGAGCTCTGGAAACACCATATATTTT
CDR3 protein: CASSPSPVLSSGNTIYF
clone size: .
J gene: TRBJ1-3
V gene: TRBV18
D gene: .

CDR3 DNA: TGTGCCAGCAGCTTAGTAACCCTGAACACTGAAGCTTTCTTT
CDR3 protein: CASSLVTLNTEAFF
clone size: .
J gene: TRBJ1-1
V gene: TRBV7-9
D gene: .

CDR3 DNA: TGTGCCAGCAGCCCGAGAGGGAATAAAGGCGAGCAGTACTTC
CDR3 protein: CASSPRGNKGEQYF
clone size: .
J gene: TRBJ2-7
V gene: TRBV5-4
D gene: .

CDR3 DNA: TGTGCCAGCAGCGCTAGGACAGGGGGCGGCACCGGGGAGCTGTTTTTT
CDR3 protein: CASSARTGGGTGELFF
clone size: .
J gene: TRBJ2-2
V gene: TRBV9
D gene: TRBD1

CDR3 DNA: TGTGCCAGTAGGCACAGGGAGGAAAGTTCACCCCTCCACTTT
CDR3 protein: CASRHREESSPLHF
clone size: .
J gene: TRBJ1-6
V gene: TRBV19
D gene: .

CDR3 DNA: TGTGCCAGCAGTCCGTGGGGGACAGGTAATTCACCCCTCCACTTT
CDR3 protein: CASSPWGTGNSPLHF
clone size: .
J gene: TRBJ1-6
V gene: TRBV6-6
D gene: TRBD1

CDR3 DNA: TGTGCCAGCAGCTTAGGAGGACGGGATGGTGGCTACACCTTC
CDR3 protein: CASSLGGRDGGYTF
clone size: .
J gene: TRBJ1-2
V gene: TRBV5-4
D gene: .

CDR3 DNA: TGTGCCAGCAGCTACGCGACGGCGGGCCAAGAGACCCAGTACTTC
CDR3 protein: CASSYATAGQETQYF
clone size: .
J gene: TRBJ2-5
V gene: TRBV5-8
D gene: .

CDR3 DNA: TGCGCCAGCAGCCCCGACGGGGTGAACACTGAAGCTTTCTTT
CDR3 protein: CASSPDGVNTEAFF
clone size: .
J gene: TRBJ1-1
V gene: TRBV5-1
D gene: .

CDR3 DNA: TGTGCCACCAGCAGAGATGCCGATAAAGCATTTCTACGCGAGCAGTACTTC
CDR3 protein: CATSRDADKAFLREQYF
clone size: .
J gene: TRBJ2-7
V gene: TRBV15
D gene: .

CDR3 DNA: TGTGCCAGCAGTCCCGCCCCCCCGACGACAGGGCCCACAGATACGCAGTATTTT
CDR3 protein: CASSPAPPTTGPTDTQYF
clone size: once
J gene: TRBJ2-3
V gene: TRBV27
D gene: TRBD1

CDR3 DNA: TGTGCCAGCAGTCCTCGGCGGACAGACAACTATGGCTACACCTTC
CDR3 protein: CASSPRRTDNYGYTF
clone size: .
J gene: TRBJ1-2
V gene: TRBV6-5
D gene: .

CDR3 DNA: TGTGCCAGCAGCTTACGGCCTAGCGGGGGGCTAATGGGCGGGGAGCTGTTTTTT
CDR3 protein: CASSLRPSGGLMGGELFF
clone size: once
J gene: TRBJ2-2
V gene: TRBV7-2
D gene: TRBD2

CDR3 DNA: TGTGCCAGCAGCCAAGATCTGGGCCAGGGGAACCGGAACTATGGCTACACCTTC
CDR3 protein: CASSQDLGQGNRNYGYTF
clone size: .
J gene: TRBJ1-2
V gene: TRBV4-2
D gene: .

CDR3 DNA: TGTGCCAGCAGGGCGGGTCCAAGTGGCACCGGGGAGCTGTTTTTT
CDR3 protein: CASRAGPSGTGELFF
clone size: .
J gene: TRBJ2-2
V gene: TRBV5-6
D gene: .

CDR3 DNA: TGTGCCAGTAGTATAGGGGCTAGCGGAACCTACAATGAGCAGTTCTTC
CDR3 protein: CASSIGASGTYNEQFF
clone size: .
J gene: TRBJ2-1
V gene: TRBV19
D gene: TRBD2

CDR3 DNA: TGTGCCAGCAGTGCAGGGGGCCCCTACGAGCAGTACTTC
CDR3 protein: CASSAGGPYEQYF
clone size: .
J gene: TRBJ2-7
V gene: TRBV2
D gene: TRBD1

CDR3 DNA: TGTGCCAGCAGTGAGGGACAGGGGGCCACCTACGAGCAGTACTTC
CDR3 protein: CASSEGQGATYEQYF
clone size: .
J gene: TRBJ2-7
V gene: TRBV6-1
D gene: TRBD1

CDR3 DNA: TGTGCCAGCAGCACCGGACTAGCGGGGGGGAGTGTGCAGTACTTC
CDR3 protein: CASSTGLAGGSVQYF
clone size: once
J gene: TRBJ2-7
V gene: TRBV11-2
D gene: TRBD2

CDR3 DNA: TGCGCCAGCAGCAAGGGACAGGGGTTTCGAGAGACCCAGTACTTC
CDR3 protein: CASSKGQGFRETQYF
clone size: once
J gene: TRBJ2-5
V gene: TRBV5-1
D gene: TRBD1

CDR3 DNA: TGCGCCAGCAGCTTGGAATTTCAGGGGTCCATTCAGTACTTC
CDR3 protein: CASSLEFQGSIQYF
clone size: .
J gene: TRBJ2-4
V gene: TRBV5-1
D gene: .

CDR3 DNA: TGTGCCAGCAGTTACCAGGGACAAGTGAACACTGAAGCTTTCTTT
CDR3 protein: CASSYQGQVNTEAFF
clone size: .
J gene: TRBJ1-1
V gene: TRBV6-5
D gene: .

CDR3 DNA: TGTGCCAGCAGCTGGGGGACAGCCAACTACCCGAGCGAGCAGTACTTC
CDR3 protein: CASSWGTANYPSEQYF
clone size: .
J gene: TRBJ2-7
V gene: TRBV7-2
D gene: TRBD1

CDR3 DNA: TGTGCCATCAAGCGGACAGCTGTGAGTCCCGAGCAGTACTTC
CDR3 protein: CAIKRTAVSPEQYF
clone size: few
J gene: TRBJ2-7
V gene: TRBV10-3
D gene: .

CDR3 DNA: TGTGCCAGCATTACAGGACAGGGGGCATCAGATACGCAGTATTTT
CDR3 protein: CASITGQGASDTQYF
clone size: once
J gene: TRBJ2-3
V gene: TRBV6-1
D gene: TRBD1

CDR3 DNA: TGTGCCAGCTCACCAGGGGCGAACACTGAAGCTTTCTTT
CDR3 protein: CASSPGANTEAFF
clone size: .
J gene: TRBJ1-1
V gene: TRBV18
D gene: .

CDR3 DNA: TGTGCCAGTCAATATTTGAGGACGGATGGCTACACCTTC
CDR3 protein: CASQYLRTDGYTF
clone size: .
J gene: TRBJ1-2
V gene: TRBV19
D gene: .

CDR3 DNA: TGTGCCAGCAGGGCCTCCTGGGTCGATAATTCACCCCTCCACTTT
CDR3 protein: CASRASWVDNSPLHF
clone size: .
J gene: TRBJ1-6
V gene: TRBV2
D gene: .

CDR3 DNA: TGTGCCAGCAGTGGGGGACTCACAGATACGCAGTATTTT
CDR3 protein: CASSGGLTDTQYF
clone size: .
J gene: TRBJ2-3
V gene: TRBV2
D gene: .

CDR3 DNA: TGCGCCAGCAGCTTGACGGGTACTGAAGCTTTCTTT
CDR3 protein: CASSLTGTEAFF
clone size: few
J gene: TRBJ1-1
V gene: TRBV5-1
D gene: .

CDR3 DNA: TGTGCCACCAAGGGGACAGGGGAAGGGTCCTACGAGCAGTACTTC
CDR3 protein: CATKGTGEGSYEQYF
clone size: few
J gene: TRBJ2-7
V gene: TRBV10-3
D gene: TRBD1

CDR3 DNA: TGTGCCAGTAGTTTACAGGGTAATTCACCCCTCCACTTT
CDR3 protein: CASSLQGNSPLHF
clone size: .
J gene: TRBJ1-6
V gene: TRBV19
D gene: .

CDR3 DNA: TGTGCCAGCAGCTTAGATCCCTATGGCTACACCTTC
CDR3 protein: CASSLDPYGYTF
clone size: .
J gene: TRBJ1-2
V gene: TRBV7-9
D gene: .

CDR3 DNA: TGTGCCAGCAGCATAATTGCGACAGTAGGGGACGGAGCTTTCTTT
CDR3 protein: CASSIIATVGDGAFF
clone size: .
J gene: TRBJ1-1
V gene: TRBV6-1
D gene: .

CDR3 DNA: TGTGCCAGCAGCTCAGGGACATTCAATCAGCCCCAGCATTTT
CDR3 protein: CASSSGTFNQPQHF
clone size: .
J gene: TRBJ1-5
V gene: TRBV13
D gene: .

CDR3 DNA: TGTGCTAGTGGTTTGGTACTTGGTGGGTCAGGGAACTATGGCTACACCTTC
CDR3 protein: CASGLVLGGSGNYGYTF
clone size: .
J gene: TRBJ1-2
V gene: TRBV12-5
D gene: .

CDR3 DNA: TGTGCCAGCAGCTCAAACAGGGACTACGAGCAGTACTTC
CDR3 protein: CASSSNRDYEQYF
clone size: .
J gene: TRBJ2-7
V gene: TRBV7-9
D gene: .

CDR3 DNA: TGTGCCAGCAGACACCAAGCGGGGGGCTATGAGCAGTTCTTC
CDR3 protein: CASRHQAGGYEQFF
clone size: .
J gene: TRBJ2-1
V gene: TRBV6-5
D gene: TRBD2

CDR3 DNA: TGTGCCAGCAGACAACCGGGACGGATTAATGAAAAACTGTTTTTT
CDR3 protein: CASRQPGRINEKLFF
clone size: .
J gene: TRBJ1-4
V gene: TRBV11-2
D gene: .

CDR3 DNA: TGTGCCAGCAGCCGAACTGCCCGGATACTAGCGGGGGCCTACAATGAGCAGTTCTTC
CDR3 protein: CASSRTARILAGAYNEQFF
clone size: few
J gene: TRBJ2-1
V gene: TRBV14
D gene: TRBD2